These T cell receptor beta chains were read from a single sample in a study of cytomegalovirus exposure and HLA in healthy donors. Sequenced by immunoSEQ multiplex PCR; TCRdb stores in-frame clones only, minus some. The repertoire has approximately 150,000 clones, 75% of them found once; the top ten carry about 3.5%. The sample comprised PBMCs. The receptors here all came from a middle-aged man in good health and CMV-seronegative. The CDR3 runs from the conserved cysteine through the conserved F or W. The D gene is left open where the match is weak. Size is stated for part of the rows, as once, few or many counts, or as a class when the clone is expanded.

D	size	V	J	CDR3	DNA
.	.	TRBV4-1	TRBJ1-4	CASTTGGADEKLFF	TGCGCCAGCACCACGGGGGGGGCCGATGAAAAACTGTTTTTT
.	few	TRBV11-1	TRBJ1-1	CASSLIGQRNTEAFF	TGTGCCAGCAGCCTGATCGGACAGAGAAACACTGAAGCTTTCTTT
TRBD1	once	TRBV6-6	TRBJ1-5	CASRETGTGNQPQHF	TGTGCCAGCAGAGAAACCGGGACAGGGAATCAGCCCCAGCATTTT
.	.	TRBV4-2	TRBJ2-3	CASSQDWGPTDTQYF	TGTGCCAGCAGCCAAGATTGGGGCCCTACAGATACGCAGTATTTT
TRBD2	.	TRBV9	TRBJ2-3	CASSVEERGFLDTQYF	TGTGCCAGCAGCGTAGAGGAGCGGGGTTTCTTAGATACGCAGTATTTT
TRBD2	.	TRBV5-4	TRBJ2-3	CASSLKGLAGWADTQYF	TGTGCCAGCAGCCTTAAGGGACTAGCGGGGTGGGCAGATACGCAGTATTTT
.	.	TRBV29-1	TRBJ2-7	CSVSAGLPYEQYF	TGCAGCGTTAGTGCAGGGCTCCCCTACGAGCAGTACTTC
TRBD1	.	TRBV2	TRBJ2-7	CASSEQGADDEQYF	TGTGCCAGCAGTGAACAGGGGGCGGACGACGAGCAGTACTTC
.	.	TRBV5-1	TRBJ2-7	CASSLEQGEGEQYF	TGCGCCAGCAGCTTGGAACAGGGTGAGGGCGAGCAGTACTTC
.	few	TRBV9	TRBJ2-1	CASRPAASYNEQFF	TGTGCCAGCAGACCGGCGGCCTCCTACAATGAGCAGTTCTTC
.	once	TRBV9	TRBJ2-1	CASSASLGNNEQFF	TGTGCCAGCAGCGCAAGTCTGGGCAACAATGAGCAGTTCTTC
.	.	TRBV7-8	TRBJ1-3	CASSSGHLNSGNTIYF	TGTGCCAGCAGCTCGGGACACTTAAACTCTGGAAACACCATATATTTT
.	.	TRBV5-6	TRBJ1-1	CASSHRQALEAFF	TGTGCCAGCAGCCACCGACAGGCCCTTGAAGCTTTCTTT
.	.	TRBV5-1	TRBJ1-1	CASSASGITEAFF	TGCGCCAGCAGCGCATCAGGGATCACTGAAGCTTTCTTT
.	.	TRBV5-1	TRBJ2-7	CASSWGGPNEQYF	TGCGCCAGCAGCTGGGGGGGCCCAAACGAGCAGTACTTC
.	.	TRBV4-1	TRBJ1-5	CASSGGGQPQHF	TGCGCCAGCAGCGGGGGGGGTCAGCCCCAGCATTTT
TRBD1	.	TRBV7-3	TRBJ1-1	CASSSGQGLNTEAFF	TGTGCCAGCAGCTCAGGACAGGGTTTGAACACTGAAGCTTTCTTT
TRBD1	.	TRBV28	TRBJ1-2	CASSSLTGGTPFYGYTF	TGTGCCAGCAGTTCCTTGACAGGGGGCACCCCCTTTTATGGCTACACCTTC
TRBD1	.	TRBV9	TRBJ1-4	CASSVPVGPPGEGQGLRWLFF	TGTGCCAGCAGCGTACCGGTGGGACCCCCCGGGGAGGGACAGGGTCTACGTTGGCTGTTTTTT
.	.	TRBV11-2	TRBJ1-2	CASSYGGGADYGYTF	TGTGCCAGCAGCTATGGGGGGGGCGCGGACTATGGCTACACCTTC
.	.	TRBV7-2	TRBJ2-1	CASSSGYNEQFF	TGTGCCAGCAGCTCGGGGTACAATGAGCAGTTCTTC
TRBD1	.	TRBV19	TRBJ1-2	CASSIDLGTGRYGYTF	TGTGCCAGTAGTATAGATCTTGGGACAGGCCGATATGGCTACACCTTC
.	once	TRBV7-3	TRBJ2-2	CASSLRSVDTGELFF	TGTGCCAGCAGCTTAAGGTCAGTCGACACCGGGGAGCTGTTTTTT
.	few	TRBV5-8	TRBJ2-7	CASSSRQVLNEQYF	TGTGCCAGCAGCTCAAGACAGGTTTTGAACGAGCAGTACTTC
.	.	TRBV14	TRBJ2-6	CASSQGQGPGANVLTF	TGTGCCAGCAGCCAGGGTCAGGGTCCTGGGGCCAACGTCCTGACTTTC
TRBD1	.	TRBV14	TRBJ2-2	CASSQGTGAFTGELFF	TGTGCCAGCAGCCAAGGGACAGGAGCCTTCACCGGGGAGCTGTTTTTT
.	.	TRBV7-9	TRBJ1-5	CASSPGGAGRQPQHF	TGTGCCAGCAGCCCTGGGGGGGCAGGGCGGCAGCCCCAGCATTTT
TRBD2	.	TRBV7-3	TRBJ2-1	CASSTPGTSGGPSPYNEQFF	TGTGCCAGCAGCACCCCCGGGACTAGCGGGGGCCCATCCCCCTACAATGAGCAGTTCTTC
.	.	TRBV7-2	TRBJ2-3	CASSSPGGYTQYF	TGTGCCAGCAGCTCCCCAGGGGGGTATACGCAGTATTTT
TRBD1	.	TRBV6-5	TRBJ2-7	CASSTGTGSYEQYF	TGTGCCAGCAGCACCGGGACAGGGTCCTACGAGCAGTACTTC
.	few	TRBV18	TRBJ2-1	CASSPLSGLSNNEQFF	TGTGCCAGCTCACCCTTATCCGGACTGTCTAACAATGAGCAGTTCTTC
.	.	TRBV6-6	TRBJ2-5	CASSFGQGRGRETQYF	TGTGCCAGCAGTTTCGGCCAGGGCAGGGGCAGGGAGACCCAGTACTTC
.	few	TRBV7-2	TRBJ1-6	CASSYFGDTNSPLHF	TGTGCCAGCAGCTATTTTGGGGACACCAATTCACCCCTCCACTTT
TRBD1	.	TRBV7-9	TRBJ1-2	CASSPSDTDRVKGYTF	TGTGCCAGCAGCCCTAGTGATACCGACAGGGTTAAGGGCTACACCTTC
TRBD2	.	TRBV29-1	TRBJ2-3	CSVVTSGGDTQYF	TGCAGCGTTGTAACTAGCGGGGGGGATACGCAGTATTTT